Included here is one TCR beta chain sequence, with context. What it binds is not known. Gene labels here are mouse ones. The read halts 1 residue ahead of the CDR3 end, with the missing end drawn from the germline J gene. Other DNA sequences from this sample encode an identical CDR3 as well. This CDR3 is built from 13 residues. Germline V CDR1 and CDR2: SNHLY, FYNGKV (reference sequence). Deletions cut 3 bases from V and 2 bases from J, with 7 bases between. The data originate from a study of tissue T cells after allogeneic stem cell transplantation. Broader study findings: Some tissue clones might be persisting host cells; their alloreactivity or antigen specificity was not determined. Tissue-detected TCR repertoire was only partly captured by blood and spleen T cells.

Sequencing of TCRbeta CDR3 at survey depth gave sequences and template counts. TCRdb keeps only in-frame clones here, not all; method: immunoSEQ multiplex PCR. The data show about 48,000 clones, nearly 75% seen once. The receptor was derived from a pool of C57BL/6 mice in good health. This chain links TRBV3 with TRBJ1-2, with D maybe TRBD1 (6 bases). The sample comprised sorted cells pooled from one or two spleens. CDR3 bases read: TGTGCCAGCAGCTTGACAGGCAACTCCGACTACACC. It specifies CASSLTGNSDYT. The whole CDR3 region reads CASSLTGNSDYTF.